Below, one TCR beta chain is given with its context. What it binds is unknown. Germline values: CDR1 DFQATT, CDR2 SNEGSKA (reference sequence). The CDR3 runs 15 residues. This specimen comes from a study of monozygotic twins with inflammatory bowel disease. One entry per CDR3 protein, without DNA, is what TCRdb gives after re-calling the 5' RACE reads. This sample's table reports approximately 420,000 distinct CDR3 sequences. Study-wide results and caveats: IBD patients carried less diverse TCRbeta repertoires (inverse Simpson) than healthy co-twins.

This clonotype was sampled from a human donor with ulcerative colitis or Crohn's disease, or a healthy co-twin of an affected twin (not recorded which). V is TRBV20-1 and J is TRBJ1-2; TCRdb selects TRBD1, and the lack of DNA leaves this call unchecked. The specimen was blood. The CDR3 spells CSARDERGRRYGYTF.